The entry below describes one T cell receptor beta chain. The antigen is undetermined. Losses at the gene ends were 10 bases for V and 3 bases for J; bases not matched to a gene: 17. Germline V CDR1 and CDR2: LNHDA, SQIVND (reference sequence). There are 17 residues in the CDR3. The data belong to a study of cytomegalovirus exposure and HLA in healthy donors. Study conclusions and caveats: Prediction of most subjects' HLA-A and HLA-B alleles by TCR beta sequences was reportedly accurate. Within the data, a cluster of highly shared sequence variants was likely a sequencing artifact.

The primer mix had 60 Vbeta and 13 Jbeta primers. Original processing methods: The count from a later analysis was some 76 million unique TCR beta chains, some 10 million of them shared. Assay: immunoSEQ multiplex PCR; the TCRdb copy retains only in-frame clones and omits some. V and J calls and clone size are given by that table; D and trimming were obtained from the DNA. The sample contains tens of thousands of clones, approximately 80% of which appear only once. The chain is built from TRBV19 and TRBJ2-3, with TRBD2 matching over 9 bases. The source material was PBMCs. This sequence was found in a woman aged 30 to 39 in good health and CMV-seronegative. The CDR3 nucleotides read TGTGCCACCGCGACAGGGTGGCGACTAGCGGAGACAGATACGCAGTATTTT. Protein product: CATATGWRLAETDTQYF.